This TCR beta chain came from a study of CD8+ T cells in alopecia areata. Looking at the study overall: Each of the treated patients was given oral tofacitinib, 5 to 10 mg twice daily, for moderate-to-severe alopecia areata. General study findings and limits: TCRs were shared less clearly across patients than in mice, possibly for HLA-related reasons.

Germline trimming cut 7 bases from V and 4 bases from J; bases unmatched to any gene: 4. The CDR3 has 13 amino acids. The germline V gene has CDR1 SQVTM and CDR2 ANQGSEA. Lesional scalp tissue (obtained by punch biopsy) and peripheral blood were collected from alopecia areata patients. Sorting from PBMCs produced CD4+ and CD8+ T cells. Following RNA extraction, reverse transcription yielded cDNA that acted as the sequencing template. Sequencing used immunoSEQ multiplex PCR; TCRdb keeps in-frame clones, though not all of them. The sample records over 100,000 clones, about 49% being singletons. Notes on this clone: Its antigen remains unknown.

The source of this sequence is a human donor with alopecia areata. The input for sequencing was CD8+ T cells sorted from blood, taken at week 0. The chain couples TRBV29-1 to TRBJ2-6; TRBD1 matches at 7 bases. The CDR3 region has the DNA TGCAGCGCTACAGGGGCCGGGGCCAACGTCCTGACTTTC. Protein sequence: CSATGAGANVLTF.